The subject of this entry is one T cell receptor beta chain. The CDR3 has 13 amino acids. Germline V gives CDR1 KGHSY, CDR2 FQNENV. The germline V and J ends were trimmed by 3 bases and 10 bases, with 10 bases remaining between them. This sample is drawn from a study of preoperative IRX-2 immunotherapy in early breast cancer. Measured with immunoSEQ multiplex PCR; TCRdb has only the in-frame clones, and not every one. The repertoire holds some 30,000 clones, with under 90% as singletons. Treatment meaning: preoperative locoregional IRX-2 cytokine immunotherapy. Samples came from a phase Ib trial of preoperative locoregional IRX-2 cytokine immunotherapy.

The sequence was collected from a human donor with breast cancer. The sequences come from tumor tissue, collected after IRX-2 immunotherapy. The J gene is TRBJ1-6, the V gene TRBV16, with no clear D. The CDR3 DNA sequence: TGTGCCAGCAGCCATCCGGGAGGGTCACCCCTCCACTTT. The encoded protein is CASSHPGGSPLHF.